A single sample gave rise to the 30 T cell receptor beta chains below, sequenced in a study of shared clonotypes between healthy human individuals. Only in-frame clones appear in the TCRdb table, and some are missing; sequencing was by immunoSEQ multiplex PCR. The table shows roughly 650,000 clones, with more than 95% occurring only once. Sequencing was carried out using naive CD4+ T cells sorted from blood. This sample's subset: CD45RA+ positively selected. The receptors shown here come from a woman aged 25 to 45 in good health.

The rearrangement joins TRBV7-3 to TRBJ2-2, with no clear D. The CDR3 length is 15 residues. The V end was cut by 5 bases, the J end by 0 bases, with 10 bases between. Germline assignment: CDR1 SGHTA and CDR2 FQGTGA. CDR3 sequence: CASSPPGSNTGELFF. The CDR3 DNA is TGTGCCAGCAGCCCCCCGGGTTCGAACACCGGGGAGCTGTTTTTT. Full variable domain (remainder filled in from reference TRBV7-3 and TRBJ2-2): GAGVSQTPSNKVTEKGKYVELRCDPISGHTALYWYRQSLGQGPEFLIYFQGTGAADDSGLPNDRFFAVRPEGSVSTLKIQRTERGDSAVYLCASSPPGSNTGELFFGEGSRLTVL.

The chain couples TRBV29-1 to TRBJ2-5; the D call may be TRBD1 or TRBD2 (5 bases each). Germline V lookup: CDR1 SQVTM, CDR2 ANQGSEA. The CDR3 is 16 residues long. The V and J ends lost 4 bases and 2 bases respectively, with 20 bases between them. Here the CDR3 reads CSVGGLRDRGQETQYF. CDR3 DNA sequence: TGCAGCGTTGGGGGTCTTAGGGACCGTGGACAAGAGACCCAGTACTTC.

The chain joins TRBV2 to TRBJ1-4; D uncertain. The CDR3 spans 14 residues. Germline values: CDR1 SNHLY, CDR2 FYNNEI. Trimming took 3 bases from V and 2 from J, leaving 7 bases between them. CDR3 in amino acids: CASSEQRTNEKLFF. The CDR3 DNA follows: TGTGCCAGCAGTGAGCAGCGTACTAATGAAAAACTGTTTTTT.

The CDR3 region is CASSIQPSGRITDTQYF. CDR3 nucleotides: TGTGCCAGTAGTATACAACCTAGCGGGAGGATCACAGATACGCAGTATTTT. V usage is TRBV19 and J usage is TRBJ2-3; 11 bases map to TRBD2. The trim removed 2 bases at V and 2 bases at J, leaving 6 bases unmatched. Germline CDR1 is LNHDA and CDR2 is SQIVND (reference sequence). The CDR3 has 17 amino acids.

The chain combines TRBV29-1 with TRBJ1-2; 9 nucleotides agree with TRBD1. The germline CDR1 and CDR2 sequences are SQVTM and ANQGSEA. This CDR3 is 12 amino acids long. With V trimmed by 7 bases and J by 8 bases, 8 bases remained unmatched. The CDR3 DNA reads as TGCAGCGCCGAAGGACAGGGGCACGGCTACACCTTC. Encoded protein: CSAEGQGHGYTF.

The rearrangement links TRBV7-9 to TRBJ2-7, with D unresolved. The ends were cut back, 4 bases at V and 3 bases at J, with 10 bases in the middle. The germline V gene has CDR1 SEHNR and CDR2 FQNEAQ (reference sequence). CDR3 length: 13 residues. Here the CDR3 reads CASSSAPDYEQYF. CDR3 nucleotides: TGTGCCAGCAGCTCCGCCCCCGACTACGAGCAGTACTTC.

The V and J genes are TRBV18 and TRBJ1-2; 7 bases map to TRBD1. Unmatched junction bases numbered 4, after V lost 2 bases and J lost 1 base. Germline loops: CDR1 KGHSH, CDR2 LQKENI. The CDR3 covers 15 residues. The DNA of the CDR3 is TGTGCCAGCTCACCAACAGGGGACCTTAACTATGGCTACACCTTC. It yields the protein CASSPTGDLNYGYTF.

This clone was observed once. The chain recombines TRBV20-1 with TRBJ2-7, with unresolved D. V lost 7 bases, J lost 0 bases, and 7 bases lay in between. Germline loops: CDR1 DFQATT, CDR2 SNEGSKA (reference sequence). The CDR3 consists of 11 residues. This chain's CDR3 is CSVGSSYEQYF. The CDR3 DNA is TGCAGTGTTGGAAGCTCCTACGAGCAGTACTTC.

This sequence joins TRBV7-8 and TRBJ2-7; TRBD2 might be the D (5 bases). The V and J ends lost 2 bases and 6 bases respectively, with 14 bases between them. This CDR3 spans 14 amino acids. The germline V gene encodes CDR1 SGHVS and CDR2 FQNEAQ. As DNA, the CDR3 is TGTGCCAGCAGCTTATCGAGGGCCAGTGCCGAGCAGTACTTC. Translation gives CASSLSRASAEQYF.

This clone was seen a single time. This chain connects TRBV28 to TRBJ1-1; D perhaps matches TRBD1 (5 bases). The germline gives CDR1 MDHEN, CDR2 SYDVKM. This CDR3 is built from 16 residues. Trimming took 5 bases from V and 2 from J, leaving 18 bases between them. CDR3: CASSRGRARINTEAFF. The CDR3, as DNA: TGTGCCAGCAGTCGGGGACGGGCGAGGATAAACACTGAAGCTTTCTTT.

This chain joins TRBV28 and TRBJ1-3; D remains unclear. The V end was cut by 7 bases, the J end by 3 bases, with 13 bases between. The CDR3 totals 14 residues. Germline assignment: CDR1 MDHEN and CDR2 SYDVKM. The CDR3 loop is CASIGEHSGNTIYF. The CDR3 DNA sequence: TGTGCCAGCATCGGGGAGCACAGTGGAAACACCATATATTTT.

The J gene is TRBJ1-5, the V gene TRBV7-8, with 8 bases matching TRBD1. CDR1 SGHVS and CDR2 FQNEAQ come from the germline V gene. The CDR3 has 15 residues. V shed 5 bases, J shed 1 base, and the junction held 4 bases outside the gene matches. The CDR3 sequence: CASSPWTGSNQPQHF. The CDR3, as DNA: TGTGCCAGCAGCCCTTGGACAGGGAGCAATCAGCCCCAGCATTTT.

The chain recombines TRBV5-4 with TRBJ2-5; perhaps TRBD1 as D (6 bases). CDR3 length: 15 residues. The ends were cut back, 4 bases at V and 4 bases at J, with 17 bases in the middle. Per the germline V gene, CDR1 is SGHNT and CDR2 is YYREEE (reference sequence). The CDR3 is CASSKTGNRVETQYF. CDR3 bases: TGTGCCAGCAGCAAAACGGGAAACAGGGTAGAGACCCAGTACTTC.

The chain links TRBV15 to TRBJ2-1, with 7 bases that match TRBD2. Germline CDR1 is LNHNV and CDR2 is YYDKDF (reference sequence). The V gene end was trimmed by 1 base and the J gene end by 2 bases; junction bases not matched to a gene: 5. This CDR3 comprises 16 residues. The CDR3 loop is CATSRAGGSTYNEQFF. DNA of the CDR3: TGTGCCACCAGCAGAGCTGGCGGGAGTACCTACAATGAGCAGTTCTTC.

The rearrangement joins TRBV15 to TRBJ1-2; no definite D call. This CDR3 comprises 17 residues. Germline CDR1 LNHNV, CDR2 YYDKDF (reference sequence). V was shortened by 1 base and J by 5 bases, with 20 bases between the two germline ends. The chain's CDR3 is CATSRVFGQLIEYGYTF. CDR3 DNA sequence: TGTGCCACCAGCAGAGTATTCGGGCAGCTCATAGAATATGGCTACACCTTC.

This rearrangement joins TRBV4-2 to TRBJ2-5; possible D gene TRBD1, 5 bases. Germline CDR1 LGHNA, CDR2 YNFKEQ. CDR3 length equals 16 residues. Trimming removed 1 base from V and 2 bases from J, with 14 bases in between. Here the CDR3 DNA reads TGTGCCAGCAGCCAAGCTTCAGGGTTAGCACAAGAGACCCAGTACTTC. Translating it yields CASSQASGLAQETQYF.

The chain carries TRBV5-4 and TRBJ1-1, with D uncertain. CDR3 length: 13 amino acids. V was pared by 0 bases and J by 3 bases, with 6 bases between. Germline V gene sequence: CDR1 SGHNT, CDR2 YYREEE (reference sequence). CDR3 loop: CASSLDQDTEAFF. The DNA for the CDR3 is TGTGCCAGCAGCTTGGACCAGGACACTGAAGCTTTCTTT.

The chain joins TRBV10-3 to TRBJ2-3; D might be TRBD2 (6 bases). V was clipped by 3 bases and J by 2 bases, with 12 bases between them. Germline values: CDR1 ENHRY, CDR2 SYGVKD. This CDR3 is 15 amino acids long. The CDR3 DNA reads TGTGCCATCAGTGAAAGTAGCGGCTACACAGATACGCAGTATTTT. Amino acid sequence: CAISESSGYTDTQYF.

This clone came up once. The chain has TRBV4-2 and TRBJ2-1, with 8 positions matching TRBD1. Germline CDR1 LGHNA, CDR2 YNFKEQ. Trimming took 2 bases from V and 3 from J; bases not matched to a gene: 12. The CDR3 contains 18 residues. The CDR3 region is CASSQFQGAGKLYNEQFF. Here the CDR3 DNA reads TGTGCCAGCAGCCAATTTCAGGGGGCGGGAAAGCTCTACAATGAGCAGTTCTTC.

This chain connects TRBV29-1 to TRBJ1-3; D is ambiguous. Germline-derived CDR1 and CDR2 are SQVTM and ANQGSEA. V lost 3 bases to trimming and J lost 0 bases, with 6 bases between them. There are 13 residues in the CDR3. The CDR3, as DNA: TGCAGCGTTGAGGGTGACTCTGGAAACACCATATATTTT. Translating gives CSVEGDSGNTIYF. The full variable domain, in which reference TRBV29-1 and TRBJ1-3 provide the parts outside the CDR3, is SAVISQKPSRDICQRGTSLTIQCQVDSQVTMMFWYRQQPGQSLTLIATANQGSEATYESGFVIDKFPISRPNLTFSTLTVSNMSPEDSSIYLCSVEGDSGNTIYFGEGSWLTVV.

The V and J genes are TRBV27 and TRBJ2-2; no firm D call. This CDR3 has 14 amino acids. Trimming cost V 3 bases and J 8 bases, with 13 bases left between them. Germline loops: CDR1 MNHEY, CDR2 SMNVEV (reference sequence). The CDR3 protein is CASSLRRPEGELFF. The CDR3 coding sequence is TGTGCCAGCAGTTTGAGGCGGCCGGAAGGGGAGCTGTTTTTT.

V is TRBV19 and J is TRBJ2-4; D ambiguous. Germline CDR1 is LNHDA and CDR2 is SQIVND (reference sequence). V shed 5 bases and J shed 7 bases, with 12 bases lying between them. The CDR3 has 13 amino acids. The CDR3 loop is CASSPRSRNIQYF. The DNA for the CDR3 is TGTGCCAGTAGTCCCCGCAGCCGGAACATTCAGTACTTC.

This chain uses TRBV29-1 with TRBJ1-1; D not certain. This CDR3 has 14 amino acids. V gave up 4 bases and J gave up 2 bases, with 14 bases separating them. Per germline, CDR1 SQVTM and CDR2 ANQGSEA. The CDR3 loop is CSVARSLVNTEAFF. In nucleotides, the CDR3 is TGCAGCGTTGCCCGATCTTTGGTAAACACTGAAGCTTTCTTT.

This chain connects TRBV6-5 to TRBJ2-7, with no clear D. The V end was cut by 0 bases, the J end by 0 bases, with 9 bases between. Germline CDR1 is MNHEY and CDR2 is SVGAGI. The CDR3 length is 15 residues. CDR3 amino acids: CASSYSLYGSYEQYF. The CDR3 nucleotides are TGTGCCAGCAGTTACTCGCTCTACGGCTCCTACGAGCAGTACTTC.

This chain joins TRBV10-3 and TRBJ2-1, with TRBD2 matching 8 bases. Germline trimming cut 8 bases from V and 7 bases from J; bases unmatched to any gene: 13. Germline assignment: CDR1 ENHRY and CDR2 SYGVKD. This CDR3 has 15 residues. In DNA, the CDR3 is TGTGCCATCGGGGAGCGGGAGCGTCTTTATAATGAGCAGTTCTTC. This gives the protein CAIGERERLYNEQFF.

V gene TRBV5-4 combines with J gene TRBJ2-4; 8 bases fit TRBD1. With 4 bases clipped from V and 8 bases from J, the junction kept 11 bases outside the gene matches. Per the germline V gene, CDR1 is SGHNT and CDR2 is YYREEE (reference sequence). There are 15 residues in the CDR3. This CDR3 is CASSTTQGAVDIQYF. The CDR3 bases are TGTGCCAGCAGCACCACCCAGGGGGCGGTTGACATTCAGTACTTC.

The chain carries TRBV27 and TRBJ1-2, with D possibly TRBD1 on 5 matching bases. The CDR3 is made up of 15 amino acids. Trimming shortened V by 1 base and J by 6 bases, and 15 bases separated the two germline ends. CDR1 is MNHEY and CDR2 is SMNVEV in the germline V gene (reference sequence). The CDR3 loop is CASSLWAGSYDGYTF. CDR3 nucleotide sequence: TGTGCCAGCAGTTTATGGGCAGGGTCGTATGATGGCTACACCTTC.

This chain connects TRBV6-1 to TRBJ2-7; a weak D match, TRBD2 (8 bases). Germline V CDR1 and CDR2: MNHNS, SASEGT. The CDR3 spans 14 residues. The CDR3 spells CGTHSGGGYYEQYF. The CDR3 DNA reads as TGTGGCACGCACTCGGGAGGGGGCTACTACGAGCAGTACTTC.

The rearrangement links TRBV2 to TRBJ2-5; D is possibly TRBD2 (5 bases). CDR3 length equals 12 residues. V dropped 6 bases and J dropped 1 base, with 6 bases sitting between them. CDR1 is SNHLY, CDR2 FYNNEI, per germline. CDR3 sequence reads: CASRGSQETQYF. The CDR3, as DNA: TGTGCCAGCAGGGGGAGCCAAGAGACCCAGTACTTC.

The chain combines TRBV5-4 with TRBJ2-1; 7 bases agree with TRBD2. The length of the CDR3 is 15 residues. The germline CDR1 and CDR2 sequences are SGHNT and YYREEE (reference sequence). The V and J ends lost 4 bases and 6 bases, in that order; junction bases with no gene match: 10. The CDR3 sequence is CASSLSTSAVNEQFF. DNA for the CDR3: TGTGCCAGCAGCCTCTCTACTAGCGCTGTCAATGAGCAGTTCTTC.